This T cell receptor (beta chain) comes out of a study of T cell clonotyping in hematopoietic cell transplantation. Study-wide points: Higher Inverse Simpson Index values in graft donor and pretransplant recipient predicted broader posttransplant TCR diversity.

Here immunoSEQ multiplex PCR was the method, and the copy in TCRdb shows in-frame clones only, minus some. The data hold fewer than 50,000 clones, with 85% to 90% observed a single time. CDR1 and CDR2 (germline): LGHNA, YNFKEQ. V lost 2 bases, J lost 5 bases, and 19 bases lay in between. This CDR3 spans 17 amino acids. In regard to this clone: The antigen remains undetermined.

Time point given: recipient sample about 28 days before transplant, after cytoreduction. This clonotype was sampled from a man aged 60-69 years with biphenotypic leukemia. Some clones in this sample may be carry-over from other donors' samples. The gene calls are TRBV4-2 and TRBJ1-5; D might be TRBD1 (6 bases). The starting material was peripheral blood mononuclear cells, obtained before stem cell transplant. The CDR3 bases are TGTGCCAGCAGCCAAAGGGATACAGGGTCTAGGGATCAGCCCCAGCATTTT. Translated, it gives CASSQRDTGSRDQPQHF.